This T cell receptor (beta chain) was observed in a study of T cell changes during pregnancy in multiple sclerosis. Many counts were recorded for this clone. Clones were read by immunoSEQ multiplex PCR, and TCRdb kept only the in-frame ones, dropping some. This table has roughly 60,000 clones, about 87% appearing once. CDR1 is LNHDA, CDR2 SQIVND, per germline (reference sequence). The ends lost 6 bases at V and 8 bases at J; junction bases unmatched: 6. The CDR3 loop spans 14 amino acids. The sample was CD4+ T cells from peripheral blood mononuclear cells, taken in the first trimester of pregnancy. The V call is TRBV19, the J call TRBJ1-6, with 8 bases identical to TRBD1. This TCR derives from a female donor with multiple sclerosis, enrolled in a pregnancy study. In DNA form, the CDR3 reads TGTGCCAGTAGGTGGGACAGGCGGGATTCACCCCTCCACTTT. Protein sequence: CASRWDRRDSPLHF.